The source of this T cell receptor beta chain is a study of cytomegalovirus exposure and HLA in healthy donors. Study-wide findings and caveats: The classifier was said to identify cytomegalovirus status with high specificity and sensitivity. In a later analysis, compared with equally common non-associated chains, HLA-associated beta chains were more expanded. When analyzed later, the rates of TCR association showed variation by HLA locus, with DRB1 the most and HLA-C the fewest.

The germline V gene encodes CDR1 WSHSY and CDR2 SAAADI. Trimming removed 6 bases at V and 0 bases at J, with 9 bases between. This CDR3 region has 14 residues. Primers: 60 Vbeta forward and 13 Jbeta reverse. Generated by immunoSEQ multiplex PCR, the TCRdb table keeps only in-frame clones and is missing some. The sample lists about 230,000 clones; around 80% were seen once. As regards this clone: The target antigen is unknown.

Specimen: PBMCs. V and J are TRBV10-2 and TRBJ2-1; D possibly corresponds to TRBD2 (5 bases). The clonotype originates from a boy aged 5 to 17 in good health and CMV-seronegative. The CDR3 DNA is TGCGCCAGCAGCGCCGCGGGCTCCTACAATGAGCAGTTCTTC. This encodes CASSAAGSYNEQFF.